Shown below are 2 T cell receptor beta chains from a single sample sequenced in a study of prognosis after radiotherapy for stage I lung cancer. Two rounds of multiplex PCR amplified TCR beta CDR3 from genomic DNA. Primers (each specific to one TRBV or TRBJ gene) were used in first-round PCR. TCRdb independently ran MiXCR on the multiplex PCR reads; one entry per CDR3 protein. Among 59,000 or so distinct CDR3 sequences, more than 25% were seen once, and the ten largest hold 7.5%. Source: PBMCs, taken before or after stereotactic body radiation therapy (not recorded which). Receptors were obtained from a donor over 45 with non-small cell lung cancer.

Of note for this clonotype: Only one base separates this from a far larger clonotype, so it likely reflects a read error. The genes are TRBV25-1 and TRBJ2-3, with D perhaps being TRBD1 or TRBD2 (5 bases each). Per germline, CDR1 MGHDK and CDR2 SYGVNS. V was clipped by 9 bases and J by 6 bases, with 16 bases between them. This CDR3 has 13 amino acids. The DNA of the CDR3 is TGTGCCAGTAGCACCGGGACCTATGATACGCAGTATTTT. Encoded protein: CASSTGTYDTQYF.

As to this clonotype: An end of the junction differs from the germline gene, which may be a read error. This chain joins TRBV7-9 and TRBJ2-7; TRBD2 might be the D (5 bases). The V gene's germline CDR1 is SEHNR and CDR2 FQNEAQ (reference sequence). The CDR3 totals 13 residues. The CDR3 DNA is TGCGCCAGCGGCCCTGTGGGCTCCTACGAGCAGTACTTC. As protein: CASGPVGSYEQYF.